This T cell receptor beta chain came from a study of T cell responses to AZD1222 COVID-19 vaccine. The protocol was immunoSEQ multiplex PCR, while the TCRdb copy is restricted to in-frame clones and leaves out a portion. This table has roughly 110,000 clones, approximately 88% appearing once. The germline gives CDR1 SGHRS, CDR2 YFSETQ. The CDR3 is 14 amino acids. With 7 bases clipped from V and 3 bases from J, the junction kept 6 bases outside the gene matches. The chain combines TRBV5-1 with TRBJ2-1, with TRBD2 identical over 8 bases. The TCR comes from an adult in good health. The material was peripheral blood, obtained on day 0 of AZD1222 vaccination. The CDR3 protein is CASDSGSYYNEQFF. The DNA for the CDR3 is TGCGCCAGCGACAGCGGGAGCTACTACAATGAGCAGTTCTTC.